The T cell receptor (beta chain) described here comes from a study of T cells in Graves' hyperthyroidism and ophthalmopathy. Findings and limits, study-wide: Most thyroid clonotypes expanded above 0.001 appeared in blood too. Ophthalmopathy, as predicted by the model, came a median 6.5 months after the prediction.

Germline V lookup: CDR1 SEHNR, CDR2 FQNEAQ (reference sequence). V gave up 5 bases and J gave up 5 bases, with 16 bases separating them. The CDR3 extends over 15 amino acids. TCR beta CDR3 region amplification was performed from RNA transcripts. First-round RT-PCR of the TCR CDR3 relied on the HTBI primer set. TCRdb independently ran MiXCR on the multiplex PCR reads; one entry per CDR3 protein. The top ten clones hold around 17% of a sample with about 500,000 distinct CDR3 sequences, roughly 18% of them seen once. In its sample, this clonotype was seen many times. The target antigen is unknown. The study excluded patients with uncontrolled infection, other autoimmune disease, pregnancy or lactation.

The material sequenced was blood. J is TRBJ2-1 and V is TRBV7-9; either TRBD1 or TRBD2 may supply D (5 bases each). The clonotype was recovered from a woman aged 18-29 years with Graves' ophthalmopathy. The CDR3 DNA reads TGTGCCAGCAGCGACACGGGACCGATAAACAATGAGCAGTTCTTC. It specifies CASSDTGPINNEQFF.